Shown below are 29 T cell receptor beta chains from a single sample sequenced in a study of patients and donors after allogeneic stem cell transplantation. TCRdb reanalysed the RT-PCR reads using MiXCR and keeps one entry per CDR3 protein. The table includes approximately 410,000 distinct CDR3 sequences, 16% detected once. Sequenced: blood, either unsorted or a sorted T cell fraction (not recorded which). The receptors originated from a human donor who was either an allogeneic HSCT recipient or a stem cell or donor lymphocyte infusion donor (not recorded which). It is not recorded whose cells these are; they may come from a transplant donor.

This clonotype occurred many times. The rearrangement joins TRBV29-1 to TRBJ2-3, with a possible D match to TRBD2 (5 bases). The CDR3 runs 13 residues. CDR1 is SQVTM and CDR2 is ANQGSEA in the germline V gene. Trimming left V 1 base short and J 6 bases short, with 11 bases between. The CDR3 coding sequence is TGCAGCGTTGAAGGTCGAGCGGCCGATACGCAGTATTTT. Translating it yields CSVEGRAADTQYF.

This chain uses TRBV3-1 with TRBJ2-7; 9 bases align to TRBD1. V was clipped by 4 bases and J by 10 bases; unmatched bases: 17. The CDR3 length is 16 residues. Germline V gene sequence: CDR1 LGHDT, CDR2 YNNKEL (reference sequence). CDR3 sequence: CASSPRTGASSSGQYF. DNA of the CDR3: TGTGCCAGCAGCCCCCGGACAGGGGCTAGCTCTTCTGGACAGTACTTC.

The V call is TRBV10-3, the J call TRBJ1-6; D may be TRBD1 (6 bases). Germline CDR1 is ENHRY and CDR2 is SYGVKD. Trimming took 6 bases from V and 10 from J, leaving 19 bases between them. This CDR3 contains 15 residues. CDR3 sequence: CAIRRAGQPGSPLHF. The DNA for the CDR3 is TGTGCCATCAGGAGGGCCGGACAGCCCGGGTCACCCCTCCACTTT.

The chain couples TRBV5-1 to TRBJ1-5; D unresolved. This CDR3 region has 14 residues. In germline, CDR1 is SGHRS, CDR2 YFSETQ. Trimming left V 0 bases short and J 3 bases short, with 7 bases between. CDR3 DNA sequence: TGCGCCAGCAGCTTGGACGGAACCAATCAGCCCCAGCATTTT. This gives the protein CASSLDGTNQPQHF.

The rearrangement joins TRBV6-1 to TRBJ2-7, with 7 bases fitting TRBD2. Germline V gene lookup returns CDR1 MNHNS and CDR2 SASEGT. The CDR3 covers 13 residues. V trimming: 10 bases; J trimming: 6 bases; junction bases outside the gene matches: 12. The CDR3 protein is CATGGGPQGEQYF. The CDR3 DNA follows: TGTGCCACTGGGGGAGGGCCTCAGGGCGAGCAGTACTTC.

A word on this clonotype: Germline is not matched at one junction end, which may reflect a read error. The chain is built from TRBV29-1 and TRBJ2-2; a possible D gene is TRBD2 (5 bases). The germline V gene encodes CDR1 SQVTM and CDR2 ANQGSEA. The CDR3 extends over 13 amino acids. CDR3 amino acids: CSVPSPNIGELFF. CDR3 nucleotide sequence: TGCAGCGTTCCTAGCCCGAACATCGGGGAGCTGTTTTTT.

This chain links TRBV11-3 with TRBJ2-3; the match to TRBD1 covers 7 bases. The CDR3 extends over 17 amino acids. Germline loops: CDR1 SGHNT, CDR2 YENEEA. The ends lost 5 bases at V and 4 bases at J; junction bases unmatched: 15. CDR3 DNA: TGTGCCAGCAGCCCCCAGGGGGTTTCAAGTTTTGCAGATACGCAGTATTTT. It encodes CASSPQGVSSFADTQYF. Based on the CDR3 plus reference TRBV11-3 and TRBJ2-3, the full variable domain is EAGVVQSPRYKIIEKKQPVAFWCNPISGHNTLYWYLQNLGQGPELLIRYENEEAVDDSQLPKDRFSAERLKGVDSTLKIQPAELGDSAVYLCASSPQGVSSFADTQYFGPGTRLTVL.

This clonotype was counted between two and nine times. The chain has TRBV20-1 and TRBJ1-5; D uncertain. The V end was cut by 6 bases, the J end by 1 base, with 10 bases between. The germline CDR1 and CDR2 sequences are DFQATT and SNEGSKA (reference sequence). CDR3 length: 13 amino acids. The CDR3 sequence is CSARTDSNQPQHF. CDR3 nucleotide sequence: TGCAGTGCCCGGACCGACAGCAATCAGCCCCAGCATTTT.

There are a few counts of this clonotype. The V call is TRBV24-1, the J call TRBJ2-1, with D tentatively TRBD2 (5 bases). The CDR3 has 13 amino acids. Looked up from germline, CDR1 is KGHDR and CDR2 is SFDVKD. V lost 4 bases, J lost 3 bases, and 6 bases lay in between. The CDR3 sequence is CATSEDYYNEQFF. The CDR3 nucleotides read TGTGCCACCAGTGAAGACTACTACAATGAGCAGTTCTTC.

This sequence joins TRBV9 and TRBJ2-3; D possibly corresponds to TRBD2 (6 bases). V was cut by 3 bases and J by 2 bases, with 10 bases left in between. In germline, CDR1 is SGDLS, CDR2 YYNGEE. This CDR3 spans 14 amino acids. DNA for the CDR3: TGTGCCAGCAGCGCGGGACTTTTCACAGATACGCAGTATTTT. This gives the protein CASSAGLFTDTQYF. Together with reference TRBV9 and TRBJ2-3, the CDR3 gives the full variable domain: DSGVTQTPKHLITATGQRVTLRCSPRSGDLSVYWYQQSLDQGLQFLIQYYNGEERAKGNILERFSAQQFPDLHSELNLSSLELGDSALYFCASSAGLFTDTQYFGPGTRLTVL.

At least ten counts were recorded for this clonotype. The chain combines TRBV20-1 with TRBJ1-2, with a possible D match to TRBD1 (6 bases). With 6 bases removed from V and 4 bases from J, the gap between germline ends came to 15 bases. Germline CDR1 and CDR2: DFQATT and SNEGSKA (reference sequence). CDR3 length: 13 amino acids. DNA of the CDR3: TGCAGTGCCCCCTCTACAGGGATCTATGGCTACACCTTC. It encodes CSAPSTGIYGYTF.

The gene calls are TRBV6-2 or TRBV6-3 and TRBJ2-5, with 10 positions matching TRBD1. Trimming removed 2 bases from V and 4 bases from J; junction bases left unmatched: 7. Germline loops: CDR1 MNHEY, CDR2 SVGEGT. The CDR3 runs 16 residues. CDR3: CASSYPRQGARETQYF. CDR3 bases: TGTGCCAGCAGTTACCCAAGACAGGGGGCGCGAGAGACCCAGTACTTC.

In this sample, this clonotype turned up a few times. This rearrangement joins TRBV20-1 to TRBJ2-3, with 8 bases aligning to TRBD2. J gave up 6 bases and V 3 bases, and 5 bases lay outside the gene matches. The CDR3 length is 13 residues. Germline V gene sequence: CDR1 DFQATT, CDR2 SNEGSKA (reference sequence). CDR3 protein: CSASGRAVDTQYF. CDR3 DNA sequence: TGCAGTGCTAGCGGGAGGGCCGTGGATACGCAGTATTTT.

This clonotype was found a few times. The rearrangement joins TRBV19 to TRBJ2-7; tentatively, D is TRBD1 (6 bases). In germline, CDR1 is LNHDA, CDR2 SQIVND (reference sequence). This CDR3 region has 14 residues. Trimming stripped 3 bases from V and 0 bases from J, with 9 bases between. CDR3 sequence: CASSIRTDSYEQYF. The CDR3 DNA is TGTGCCAGTAGTATTAGGACAGACTCCTACGAGCAGTACTTC. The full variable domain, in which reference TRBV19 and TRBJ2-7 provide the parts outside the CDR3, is DGGITQSPKYLFRKEGQNVTLSCEQNLNHDAMYWYRQDPGQGLRLIYYSQIVNDFQKGDIAEGYSVSREKKESFPLTVTSAQKNPTAFYLCASSIRTDSYEQYFGPGTRLTVT.

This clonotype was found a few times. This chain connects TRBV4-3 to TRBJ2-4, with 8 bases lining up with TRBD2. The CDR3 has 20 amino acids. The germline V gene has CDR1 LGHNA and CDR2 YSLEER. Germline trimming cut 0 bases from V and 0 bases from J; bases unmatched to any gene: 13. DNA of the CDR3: TGCGCCAGCAGCCAAGAGGAGGTTAGCGGGGCTAAAATAGCCAAAAACATTCAGTACTTC. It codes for CASSQEEVSGAKIAKNIQYF.

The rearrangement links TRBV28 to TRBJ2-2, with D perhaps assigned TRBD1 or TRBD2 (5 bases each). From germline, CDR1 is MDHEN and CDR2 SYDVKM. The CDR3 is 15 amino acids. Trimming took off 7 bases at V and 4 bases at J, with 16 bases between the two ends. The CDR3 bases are TGTGCCAGCAAACAACGGGACCGCTCCACCGGGGAGCTGTTTTTT. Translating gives CASKQRDRSTGELFF.

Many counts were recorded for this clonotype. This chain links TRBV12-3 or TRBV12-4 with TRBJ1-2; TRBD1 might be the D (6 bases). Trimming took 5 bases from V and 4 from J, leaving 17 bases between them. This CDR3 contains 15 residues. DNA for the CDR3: TGTGCCAGCAGTCTCGACGAGGACAGTTCCTATGGCTACACCTTC. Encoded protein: CASSLDEDSSYGYTF.

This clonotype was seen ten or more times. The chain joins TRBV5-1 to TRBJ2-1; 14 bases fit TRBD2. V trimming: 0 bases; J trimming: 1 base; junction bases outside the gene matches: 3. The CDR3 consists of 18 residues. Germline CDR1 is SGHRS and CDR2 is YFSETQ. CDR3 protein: CASSLGRTSGRSYNEQFF. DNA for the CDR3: TGCGCCAGCAGCTTGGGCAGGACTAGCGGGAGGTCCTACAATGAGCAGTTCTTC.

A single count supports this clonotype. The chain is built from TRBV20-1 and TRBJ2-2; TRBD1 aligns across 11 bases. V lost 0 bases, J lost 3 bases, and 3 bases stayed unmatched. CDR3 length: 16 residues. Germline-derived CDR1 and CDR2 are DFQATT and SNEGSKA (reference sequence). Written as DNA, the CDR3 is TGCAGTGCTAGAGATTTGGGACAGGGGGACACCGGGGAGCTGTTTTTT. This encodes CSARDLGQGDTGELFF.

The CDR3 protein is CASSQVPRGIGYTF. CDR3 nucleotide sequence: TGTGCCAGCAGCCAAGTCCCTCGCGGGATAGGGTACACCTTC. The chain couples TRBV14 to TRBJ1-2; no firm D call. V lost 1 base, J lost 11 bases, and 17 bases lay in between. The length of the CDR3 is 14 residues. Germline CDR1 is SGHDN and CDR2 is FVKESK.

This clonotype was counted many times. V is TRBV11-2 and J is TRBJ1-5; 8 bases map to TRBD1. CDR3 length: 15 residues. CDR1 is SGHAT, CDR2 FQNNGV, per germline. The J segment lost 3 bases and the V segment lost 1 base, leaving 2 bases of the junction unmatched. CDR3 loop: CASSLGGQVNQPQHF. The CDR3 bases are TGTGCCAGCAGCTTAGGGGGACAGGTCAATCAGCCCCAGCATTTT.

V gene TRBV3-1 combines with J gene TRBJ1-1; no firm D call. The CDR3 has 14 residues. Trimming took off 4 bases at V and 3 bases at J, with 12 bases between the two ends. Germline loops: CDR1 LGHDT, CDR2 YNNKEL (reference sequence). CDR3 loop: CASSPRVSDTEAFF. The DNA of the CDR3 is TGTGCCAGCAGCCCTAGGGTTAGTGACACTGAAGCTTTCTTT.

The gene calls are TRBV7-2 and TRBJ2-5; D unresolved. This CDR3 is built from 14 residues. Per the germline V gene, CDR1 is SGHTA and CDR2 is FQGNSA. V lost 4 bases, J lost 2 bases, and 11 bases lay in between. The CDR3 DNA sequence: TGTGCCAGCAGCTCCAAGGGTATTCAAGAGACCCAGTACTTC. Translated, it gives CASSSKGIQETQYF.

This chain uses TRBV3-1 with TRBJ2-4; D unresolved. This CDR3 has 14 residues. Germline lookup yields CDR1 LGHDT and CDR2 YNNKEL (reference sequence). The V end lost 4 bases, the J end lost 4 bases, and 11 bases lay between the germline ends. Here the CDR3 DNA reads TGTGCCAGCAGCCGAAGCCTAGAGAAAAACATTCAGTACTTC. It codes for CASSRSLEKNIQYF.

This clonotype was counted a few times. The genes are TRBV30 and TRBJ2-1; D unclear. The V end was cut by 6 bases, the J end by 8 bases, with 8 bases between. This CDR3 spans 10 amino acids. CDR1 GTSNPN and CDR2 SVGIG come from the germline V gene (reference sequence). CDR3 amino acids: CACNGDEQFF. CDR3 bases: TGTGCCTGTAATGGAGATGAGCAGTTCTTC.

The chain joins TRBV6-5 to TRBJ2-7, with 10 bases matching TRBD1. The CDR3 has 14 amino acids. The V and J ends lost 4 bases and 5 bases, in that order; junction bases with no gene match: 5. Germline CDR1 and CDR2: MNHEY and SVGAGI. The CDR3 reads CASSWDRGVDEQYF. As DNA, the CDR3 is TGTGCCAGCAGTTGGGACAGGGGAGTTGACGAGCAGTACTTC.

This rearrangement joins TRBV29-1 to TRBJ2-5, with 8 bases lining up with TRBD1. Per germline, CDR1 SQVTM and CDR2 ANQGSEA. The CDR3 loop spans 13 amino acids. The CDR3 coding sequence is TGCAACGTCAAGACAGGGGTGGTGGAGACCCAGTACTTC. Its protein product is CNVKTGVVETQYF.

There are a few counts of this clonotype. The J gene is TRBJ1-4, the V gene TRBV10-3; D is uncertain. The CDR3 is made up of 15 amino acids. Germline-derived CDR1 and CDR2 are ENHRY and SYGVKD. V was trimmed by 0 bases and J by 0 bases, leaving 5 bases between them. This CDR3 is CAISESLATNEKLFF. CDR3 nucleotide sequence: TGTGCCATCAGTGAGTCATTGGCAACTAATGAAAAACTGTTTTTT.

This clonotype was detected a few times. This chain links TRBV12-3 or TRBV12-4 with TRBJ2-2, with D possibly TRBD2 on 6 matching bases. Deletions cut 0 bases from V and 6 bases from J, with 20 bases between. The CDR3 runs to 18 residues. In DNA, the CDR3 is TGTGCCAGCAGTTTAGCGGGGGGAGGATTCGGATTTGCCGGGGAGCTGTTTTTT. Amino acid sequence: CASSLAGGGFGFAGELFF.